The rows below give T cell receptor beta chains drawn from one sample of a study of OX40 agonist ivuxolimab in advanced cancers. Only in-frame clones appear in the TCRdb table, and some are missing; sequencing was by immunoSEQ multiplex PCR. The sample carries more than 100,000 clones, 75% to 90% recorded once. The source material was CD4+ or CD8+ T cells sorted from blood, sampled in a trial of the OX40 agonist ivuxolimab. The source of these receptors is an adult with an advanced solid tumor such as melanoma, head and neck, liver or kidney cancer. CDR3s include the opening cysteine and the closing phenylalanine or tryptophan. Each record gives: J gene, V gene, clone size, D gene, CDR3 protein, CDR3 DNA. The D gene is left open where the match is weak. A row's size may be missing; if present it is once, few, many or a size class.

>TRBJ1-5|TRBV28|.|TRBD1
CASSSSQGVRGNQPQHF
TGTGCCAGCAGTTCCTCACAGGGGGTTCGAGGCAATCAGCCCCAGCATTTT
>TRBJ1-1|TRBV5-6|.|.
CASSGELMNTEAFF
TGTGCCAGCAGTGGAGAACTAATGAACACTGAAGCTTTCTTT
>TRBJ2-7|TRBV11-3|once|.
CASSSGPPISYEQYF
TGTGCCAGCAGCTCGGGACCGCCGATCTCCTACGAGCAGTACTTC
>TRBJ1-4|TRBV5-1|.|TRBD1
CASSLLGGTGEKLFF
TGCGCCAGCAGCTTGCTAGGGGGCACGGGGGAAAAACTGTTTTTT
>TRBJ2-5|TRBV7-6|once|.
CASSLGLEGETQYF
TGTGCCAGCAGCTTAGGGTTAGAGGGAGAGACCCAGTACTTC
>TRBJ1-1|TRBV28|.|.
CASSFGVAYMNTEAFF
TGTGCCAGCAGTTTCGGTGTAGCCTACATGAACACTGAAGCTTTCTTT
>TRBJ2-3|TRBV5-1|.|TRBD2
CASSWAPGLATDTQYF
TGCGCCAGCAGCTGGGCACCGGGACTAGCCACAGATACGCAGTATTTT
>TRBJ2-7|TRBV9|.|TRBD1
CASSPGTGHSYEQYF
TGTGCCAGCAGCCCAGGGACAGGCCACTCTTACGAGCAGTACTTC
>TRBJ1-2|TRBV7-9|few|.
CASRGVDGYTF
TGTGCCAGCCGGGGAGTGGATGGCTACACCTTC
>TRBJ2-5|TRBV7-6|.|TRBD2
CASTPSGGGAGVQETQYF
TGTGCCAGCACCCCAAGCGGGGGGGGAGCGGGGGTTCAAGAGACCCAGTACTTC
>TRBJ1-1|TRBV28|.|.
CASRPVGRYTEAFF
TGTGCCAGCAGGCCCGTGGGCCGGTACACTGAAGCTTTCTTT
>TRBJ1-2|TRBV20-1|.|.
CSATRDYGYTF
TGCAGTGCTACGCGGGACTATGGCTACACCTTC
>TRBJ2-7|TRBV28|.|TRBD2
CASRGSGWEQYF
TGTGCCAGCAGGGGTAGCGGGTGGGAGCAGTACTTC
>TRBJ1-2|TRBV7-2|.|.
CASSLGIRRYTF
TGTGCCAGCAGCTTAGGAATCCGCCGCTACACCTTC
>TRBJ1-4|TRBV9|.|.
CASSQGGLANEKLFF
TGTGCCAGCAGCCAAGGAGGGCTAGCTAATGAAAAACTGTTTTTT
>TRBJ2-5|TRBV5-1|few|TRBD2
CASSLTSGGKTQYF
TGCGCCAGCAGCTTGACTAGCGGGGGGAAGACCCAGTACTTC
>TRBJ1-4|TRBV2|.|.
CASSAGQSTNEKLFF
TGTGCCAGCAGTGCAGGACAGTCAACTAATGAAAAACTGTTTTTT
>TRBJ2-5|TRBV25-1|.|.
CASSEGGNGETQYF
TGTGCCAGCAGTGAGGGGGGAAATGGGGAGACCCAGTACTTC
>TRBJ2-7|TRBV28|.|.
CASSFSSVPEQYF
TGTGCCAGCAGTTTCAGTTCCGTCCCCGAGCAGTACTTC
>TRBJ2-3|TRBV4-3|.|.
CASSQGRDHTQYF
TGCGCCAGCAGCCAAGGTCGAGACCATACGCAGTATTTT
>TRBJ2-5|TRBV14|.|.
CASSQGSGTQYF
TGTGCCAGCAGCCAAGGGAGTGGAACCCAGTACTTC
>TRBJ1-1|TRBV4-1|once|TRBD1
CASSRSGTGALVNTEAFF
TGCGCCAGCAGCCGCTCCGGGACAGGGGCTTTGGTGAACACTGAAGCTTTCTTT
>TRBJ1-5|TRBV7-2|.|.
CASSLYFGVQPQHF
TGTGCCAGCAGCTTATATTTTGGGGTTCAGCCCCAGCATTTT
>TRBJ2-2|TRBV11-2|.|.
CASSLVLGQDTGELFF
TGTGCCAGCAGCTTAGTATTAGGACAAGACACCGGGGAGCTGTTTTTT
>TRBJ1-6|TRBV4-3|.|TRBD1
CASSRQGNSPLHF
TGCGCCAGCAGCCGACAGGGAAATTCACCCCTCCACTTT
>TRBJ2-3|TRBV18|.|TRBD1
CASSPPMRTGNLRSTDTQYF
TGTGCCAGCTCACCACCGATGAGGACAGGGAATCTTAGAAGCACAGATACGCAGTATTTT
>TRBJ1-6|TRBV19|.|.
CASSIRPAGDSPLHF
TGTGCCAGTAGTATAAGGCCCGCTGGGGATTCACCCCTCCACTTT
>TRBJ2-7|TRBV28|.|.
CASGGGSRYEQYF
TGTGCCAGCGGCGGGGGCTCACGCTACGAGCAGTACTTC
>TRBJ2-5|TRBV7-2|.|TRBD2
CASSSYALGGGATQYF
TGTGCCAGCAGCTCCTATGCCCTCGGGGGAGGGGCGACCCAGTACTTC
>TRBJ2-3|TRBV11-1|few|.
CASSLVGGGTDTQYF
TGTGCCAGCAGCTTAGTTGGTGGGGGCACAGATACGCAGTATTTT
>TRBJ2-2|TRBV10-3|.|TRBD1
CAITGQANTGELFF
TGTGCCATCACGGGACAGGCTAACACCGGGGAGCTGTTTTTT
>TRBJ2-2|TRBV28|once|.
CASSTGQSTGELFF
TGTGCCAGCAGTACCGGACAGAGCACCGGGGAGCTGTTTTTT
>TRBJ1-5|TRBV18|few|.
CASSPVANLDQPQHF
TGTGCCAGCTCACCAGTGGCAAACCTTGATCAGCCCCAGCATTTT
>TRBJ1-5|TRBV21-1|.|.
CASSKDDSSVYSNQPQHF
TGTGCCAGCAGCAAAGATGACAGCTCAGTCTATAGCAATCAGCCCCAGCATTTT
>TRBJ1-6|TRBV5-1|.|.
CASSPSGTKGSPLHF
TGCGCCAGCAGCCCGTCCGGGACCAAGGGTTCACCCCTCCACTTT
>TRBJ2-2|TRBV2|.|TRBD2
CASSGGANTGELFF
TGTGCCAGCAGCGGGGGGGCGAACACCGGGGAGCTGTTTTTT
>TRBJ1-2|TRBV7-2|.|.
CASSLDGDASYGYTF
TGTGCCAGCAGCTTAGACGGGGACGCCAGTTATGGCTACACCTTC
>TRBJ1-1|TRBV6-6|.|TRBD1
CASIRDRANTEAFF
TGTGCCAGCATCCGGGACAGGGCGAACACTGAAGCTTTCTTT
>TRBJ2-7|TRBV21-1|.|.
CASSKRGPRTGPNTAYEQYF
TGTGCCAGCAGCAAAAGGGGGCCTCGGACAGGGCCAAACACCGCCTACGAGCAGTACTTC
>TRBJ2-4|TRBV6-5|.|.
CASSYGSGSNIQYF
TGTGCCAGCAGTTACGGCTCCGGGAGTAACATTCAGTACTTC
>TRBJ2-5|TRBV28|.|TRBD2
CASKLAGGPQETQYF
TGTGCCAGCAAATTAGCGGGGGGCCCCCAAGAGACCCAGTACTTC
>TRBJ2-7|TRBV7-2|.|.
CASSWGREDEQYF
TGTGCCAGCAGCTGGGGCAGGGAGGACGAGCAGTACTTC
>TRBJ2-7|TRBV6-1|.|.
CASSPRWGYEQYF
TGTGCCAGCAGTCCCCGGTGGGGGTACGAGCAGTACTTC
>TRBJ1-1|TRBV30|.|TRBD1
CAWSPTGRTAFF
TGTGCCTGGAGCCCGACAGGGAGAACAGCTTTCTTT
>TRBJ1-1|TRBV27|.|.
CASSFQGRNTEAFF
TGTGCCAGCAGTTTTCAGGGAAGGAACACTGAAGCTTTCTTT
>TRBJ1-6|TRBV27|few|TRBD1
CASSFQDRVGSPLHF
TGTGCCAGCAGTTTCCAGGACAGGGTGGGTTCACCCCTCCACTTT
>TRBJ2-1|TRBV9|.|TRBD2
CASSLFSGGLFHEQFF
TGTGCCAGCAGTCTCTTTAGCGGGGGGCTTTTCCATGAGCAGTTCTTC
>TRBJ1-3|TRBV18|.|TRBD1
CASSPTGQASSGNTIYF
TGTGCCAGCTCACCTACGGGACAGGCAAGCTCTGGAAACACCATATATTTT
>TRBJ1-5|TRBV9|.|.
CASSVGGLNNQPQHF
TGTGCCAGCAGCGTAGGGGGCTTGAACAATCAGCCCCAGCATTTT
>TRBJ2-4|TRBV28|.|.
CASNEGHRNIQYF
TGTGCCAGCAACGAAGGGCACAGAAACATTCAGTACTTC
>TRBJ1-4|TRBV28|once|.
CASRPGETNEKLFF
TGTGCCAGCAGGCCGGGGGAGACAAACGAAAAACTGTTTTTT
>TRBJ1-2|TRBV6-5|.|.
CASSYSGGHGYTF
TGTGCCAGCAGTTACTCGGGGGGTCATGGCTACACCTTC
>TRBJ2-3|TRBV27|.|TRBD2
CASRARTSGGRGTDTQYF
TGTGCCAGCAGGGCCCGGACTAGCGGGGGCCGGGGCACAGATACGCAGTATTTT
>TRBJ2-6|TRBV5-4|.|.
CASSLPWSGANVLTF
TGTGCCAGCAGCTTGCCGTGGTCTGGGGCCAACGTCCTGACTTTC
>TRBJ2-3|TRBV9|.|TRBD1
CASSPRTGGADTQYF
TGTGCCAGCAGCCCCCGGACAGGGGGCGCGGATACGCAGTATTTT